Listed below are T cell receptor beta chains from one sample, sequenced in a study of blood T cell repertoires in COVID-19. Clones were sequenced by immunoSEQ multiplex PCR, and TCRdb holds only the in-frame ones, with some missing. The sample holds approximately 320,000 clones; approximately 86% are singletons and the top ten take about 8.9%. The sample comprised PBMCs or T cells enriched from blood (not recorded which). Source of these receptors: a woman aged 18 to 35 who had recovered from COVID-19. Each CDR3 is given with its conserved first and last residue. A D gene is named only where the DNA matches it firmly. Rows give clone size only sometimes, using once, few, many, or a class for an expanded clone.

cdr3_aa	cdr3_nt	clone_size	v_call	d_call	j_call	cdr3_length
CASSFNRGGGQETQYF	TGTGCCAGCAGTTTCAATAGGGGAGGAGGGCAAGAGACCCAGTACTTC	-	TRBV28	-	TRBJ2-5	16
CASSAQGREKLFF	TGTGCCAGCAGCGCCCAGGGAAGGGAAAAACTGTTTTTT	-	TRBV9	-	TRBJ1-4	13
CAISEQGDLSEKLFF	TGTGCCATCAGTGAACAGGGGGACCTGAGTGAAAAACTGTTTTTT	-	TRBV10-3	TRBD1	TRBJ1-4	15
CASSQIREGTWEQYF	TGTGCCAGCAGCCAGATTCGGGAGGGCACGTGGGAGCAGTACTTC	-	TRBV7-2	TRBD2	TRBJ2-7	15
CATSRDLTEAFF	TGTGCCACCAGCAGAGATTTGACAGAAGCTTTCTTT	-	TRBV15	-	TRBJ1-1	12
CASPSSELRDRGYEQYF	TGTGCCAGCCCTAGTAGCGAGCTGAGGGACAGGGGATACGAGCAGTACTTC	-	TRBV28	TRBD1	TRBJ2-7	17
CASSQSARGSFGYTF	TGTGCCAGCAGCCAATCGGCCAGGGGATCGTTTGGCTACACCTTC	-	TRBV16	-	TRBJ1-2	15
CASSLSGTSEETQYF	TGTGCCAGCAGCTTATCAGGGACTAGCGAAGAGACCCAGTACTTC	-	TRBV7-8	TRBD2	TRBJ2-5	15
CAISNPAGYNEQFF	TGTGCCATCAGTAATCCAGCGGGTTACAATGAGCAGTTCTTC	few	TRBV10-3	-	TRBJ2-1	14
CASSIRAGDTQYF	TGTGCCAGCAGTATCCGTGCGGGGGATACGCAGTATTTT	-	TRBV7-2	-	TRBJ2-3	13
CASSLGGVAETQYF	TGTGCCAGCAGCTTGGGCGGGGTAGCGGAGACCCAGTACTTC	-	TRBV5-6	-	TRBJ2-5	14
CASSAPGTGGNTIYF	TGTGCCAGCAGTGCCCCTGGGACAGGGGGAAACACCATATATTTT	-	TRBV28	TRBD1	TRBJ1-3	15
CASSGGFGQEKLFF	TGCGCCAGCAGCGGGGGCTTCGGTCAGGAAAAACTGTTTTTT	-	TRBV5-1	-	TRBJ1-4	14
CASSLEAGTGINTEAFF	TGCGCCAGCAGCTTGGAAGCCGGGACAGGCATTAACACTGAAGCTTTCTTT	-	TRBV5-1	TRBD1	TRBJ1-1	17
CSADRREQYF	TGCAGTGCGGATAGGAGGGAGCAGTACTTC	-	TRBV20-1	-	TRBJ2-7	10
CATSDQRTGLVSGELFF	TGTGCCACCAGTGATCAAAGGACAGGGTTAGTGTCCGGGGAGCTGTTTTTT	-	TRBV24-1	TRBD1	TRBJ2-2	17
CSVFDEGMNTEAFF	TGCAGCGTTTTTGATGAGGGAATGAACACTGAAGCTTTCTTT	-	TRBV29-1	-	TRBJ1-1	14
CASSLQGSYEQYF	TGTGCCAGCAGCTTACAGGGGTCCTACGAGCAGTACTTC	few	TRBV13	-	TRBJ2-7	13
CASREGAWTEAFF	TGTGCCAGTAGGGAGGGGGCATGGACTGAAGCTTTCTTT	-	TRBV19	TRBD1	TRBJ1-1	13
CASSPNGQTGMKTQYF	TGTGCCAGTAGCCCCAACGGACAGACAGGTATGAAGACCCAGTACTTC	-	TRBV19	-	TRBJ2-5	16
CASSYSWTGEQPQHF	TGTGCCAGCAGTTACTCGTGGACAGGGGAACAGCCCCAGCATTTT	many	TRBV6-5	TRBD1	TRBJ1-5	15
CASSLAKGLAGARNEQFF	TGTGCCAGCAGCTTGGCCAAAGGTCTAGCGGGAGCTCGCAATGAGCAGTTCTTC	-	TRBV5-4	TRBD2	TRBJ2-1	18
CASSLDWNRGLNTEAFF	TGTGCCAGCAGCTTAGATTGGAACAGGGGATTGAACACTGAAGCTTTCTTT	-	TRBV7-9	TRBD1	TRBJ1-1	17
CASSDGGRSYNEQFF	TGTGCCAGCAGTGACGGGGGGCGCTCCTACAATGAGCAGTTCTTC	-	TRBV9	-	TRBJ2-1	15
CASSLRLAQHF	TGTGCCAGCAGTCTTCGTCTCGCCCAGCATTTT	-	TRBV28	-	TRBJ1-5	11
CSASILADSYEQYF	TGCAGTGCCAGTATACTAGCGGACTCCTACGAGCAGTACTTC	-	TRBV20-1	TRBD2	TRBJ2-7	14
CASSSGTYEQYF	TGTGCCAGTAGTTCCGGGACCTACGAGCAGTACTTC	-	TRBV19	-	TRBJ2-7	12
CASSPEGQGTNEKLFF	TGTGCCAGCAGCCCAGAGGGACAGGGGACTAATGAAAAACTGTTTTTT	-	TRBV7-2	TRBD1	TRBJ1-4	16
CASSLLAGGPGELFF	TGTGCCAGCAGTTTACTAGCGGGAGGTCCCGGGGAGCTGTTTTTT	-	TRBV28	TRBD2	TRBJ2-2	15
CAWSFNTGFDNEQYF	TGTGCCTGGAGTTTCAATACAGGGTTCGACAACGAGCAGTACTTC	few	TRBV30	-	TRBJ2-7	15
CASSLVEETTEAFF	TGTGCCAGCAGCTTAGTGGAGGAGACCACTGAAGCTTTCTTT	-	TRBV7-9	-	TRBJ1-1	14
CATSGGGGHEQYF	TGTGCCACCAGCGGAGGGGGGGGCCACGAGCAGTACTTC	-	TRBV15	-	TRBJ2-7	13
CASRGAGQGSTGELFF	TGTGCCAGCAGGGGGGCCGGGCAGGGAAGCACCGGGGAGCTGTTTTTT	-	TRBV28	-	TRBJ2-2	16
CASSQDQTRANGYTF	TGTGCCAGCAGCCAAGATCAGACGCGGGCCAACGGCTACACCTTC	-	TRBV3-1/TRBV3-2	-	TRBJ1-2	15
CASEDYTEAFF	TGTGCCTCCGAGGACTACACTGAAGCTTTCTTT	once	TRBV7-9	-	TRBJ1-1	11
CASSLWSDEQFF	TGTGCCAGCAGCTTGTGGAGCGATGAGCAGTTCTTC	-	TRBV5-6	-	TRBJ2-1	12
CASSVTSDNEQFF	TGTGCCAGCAGTGTTACTAGCGACAATGAGCAGTTCTTC	-	TRBV25-1	TRBD2	TRBJ2-1	13
CASNTGDTQYF	TGTGCCAGTAATACCGGAGATACGCAGTATTTT	-	TRBV19	-	TRBJ2-3	11
CSVDTEIRAEAFF	TGCAGCGTTGACACGGAGATCCGGGCTGAAGCTTTCTTT	-	TRBV29-1	-	TRBJ1-1	13
CASSLTAYEQYF	TGTGCCAGCAGTTTAACAGCTTACGAGCAGTACTTC	-	TRBV28	-	TRBJ2-7	12
CASRLTGVYEQYF	TGTGCCAGCAGATTGACAGGGGTATACGAGCAGTACTTC	-	TRBV12-3/TRBV12-4	TRBD1	TRBJ2-7	13
CASSLGLAGARNEQFF	TGTGCCAGCAGCTTAGGGCTAGCGGGAGCGCGCAATGAGCAGTTCTTC	-	TRBV11-3	TRBD2	TRBJ2-1	16
CASSQSDRRTQHF	TGTGCCAGCAGCCAATCGGATCGCAGGACCCAGCATTTT	-	TRBV16	-	TRBJ1-5	13
CAISNTGGDTDTQYF	TGTGCCATCAGTAATACAGGGGGCGACACAGATACGCAGTATTTT	-	TRBV10-3	TRBD1	TRBJ2-3	15
CSASGQDNEKLFF	TGCAGTGCTAGTGGGCAGGATAATGAAAAACTGTTTTTT	-	TRBV20-1	-	TRBJ1-4	13
CASSLGGGVTEQYF	TGCGCCAGCAGCTTGGGGGGAGGGGTCACCGAGCAGTACTTC	-	TRBV5-1	TRBD2	TRBJ2-7	14
CASSLDRWGDSSFNTGELFF	TGTGCCAGCAGCTTAGATCGATGGGGGGACTCATCCTTCAACACCGGGGAGCTGTTTTTT	-	TRBV11-3	-	TRBJ2-2	20
CASSSLSGEDEQYF	TGTGCCAGCAGCTCCCTCTCCGGGGAGGACGAGCAGTACTTC	few	TRBV11-2	-	TRBJ2-7	14